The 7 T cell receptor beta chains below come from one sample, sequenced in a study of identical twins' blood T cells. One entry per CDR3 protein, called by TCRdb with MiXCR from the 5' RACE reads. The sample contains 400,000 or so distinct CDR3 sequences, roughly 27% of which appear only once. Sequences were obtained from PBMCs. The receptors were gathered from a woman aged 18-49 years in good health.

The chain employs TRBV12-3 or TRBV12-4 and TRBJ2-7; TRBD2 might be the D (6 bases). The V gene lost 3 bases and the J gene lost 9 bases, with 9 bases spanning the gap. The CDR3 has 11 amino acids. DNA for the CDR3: TGTGCCAGCAGTTTTTGGGGGGTGCAGTACTTC. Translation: CASSFWGVQYF.

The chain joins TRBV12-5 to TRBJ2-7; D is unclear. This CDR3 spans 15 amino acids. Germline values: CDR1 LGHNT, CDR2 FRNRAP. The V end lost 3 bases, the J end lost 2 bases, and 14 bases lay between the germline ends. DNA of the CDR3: TGTGCTAGTGGTTTAAGAATAAGGAACCCCTACGAGCAGTACTTC. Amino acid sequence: CASGLRIRNPYEQYF.

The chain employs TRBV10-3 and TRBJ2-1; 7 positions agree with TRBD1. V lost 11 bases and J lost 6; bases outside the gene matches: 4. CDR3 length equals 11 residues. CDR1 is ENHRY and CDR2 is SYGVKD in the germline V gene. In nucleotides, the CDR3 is TGTGCCGTAGACAGGGCCAATGAGCAGTTCTTC. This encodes CAVDRANEQFF.

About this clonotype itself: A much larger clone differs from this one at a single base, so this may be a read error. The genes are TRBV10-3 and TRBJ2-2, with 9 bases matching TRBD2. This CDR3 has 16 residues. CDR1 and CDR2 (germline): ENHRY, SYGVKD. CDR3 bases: TGTGTCATCAGTGAGTCTAGCGGGATTGGGACCGGGGAGCTGTTTTTT. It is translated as CVISESSGIGTGELFF.

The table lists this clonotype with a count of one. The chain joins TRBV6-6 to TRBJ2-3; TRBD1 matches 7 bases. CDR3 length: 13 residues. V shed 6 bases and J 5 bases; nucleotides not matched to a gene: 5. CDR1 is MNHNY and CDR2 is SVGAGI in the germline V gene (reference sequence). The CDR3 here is CASRGTVRDTQYF. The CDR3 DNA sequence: TGTGCCAGCAGGGGGACAGTTCGAGATACGCAGTATTTT.

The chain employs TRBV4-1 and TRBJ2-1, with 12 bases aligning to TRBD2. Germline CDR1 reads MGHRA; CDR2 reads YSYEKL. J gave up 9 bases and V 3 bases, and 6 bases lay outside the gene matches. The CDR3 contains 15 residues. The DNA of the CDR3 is TGCGCCAGCAGCCAGGGACTAGCGGGTCGGGGTGAGCAGTTCTTC. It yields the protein CASSQGLAGRGEQFF.

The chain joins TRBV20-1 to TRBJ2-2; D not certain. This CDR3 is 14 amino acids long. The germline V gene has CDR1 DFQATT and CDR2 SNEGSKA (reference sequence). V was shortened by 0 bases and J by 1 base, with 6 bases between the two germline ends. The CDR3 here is CSARDTENTGELFF. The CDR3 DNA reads TGCAGTGCTAGAGACACTGAGAACACCGGGGAGCTGTTTTTT.